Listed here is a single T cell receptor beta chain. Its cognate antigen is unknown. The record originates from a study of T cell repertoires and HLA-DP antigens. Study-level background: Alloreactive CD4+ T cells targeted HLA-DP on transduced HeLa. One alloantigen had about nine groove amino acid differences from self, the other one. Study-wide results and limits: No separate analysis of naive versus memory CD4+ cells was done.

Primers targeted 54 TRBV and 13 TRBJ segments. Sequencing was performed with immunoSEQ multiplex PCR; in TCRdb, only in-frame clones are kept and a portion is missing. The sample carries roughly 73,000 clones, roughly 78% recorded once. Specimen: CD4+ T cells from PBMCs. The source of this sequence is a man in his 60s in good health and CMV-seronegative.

The CDR3 DNA follows: TGTGCCAGCAGCTCGGTGAGTAGTGGCGCTGAAGCTTTCTTT. Translating it yields CASSSVSSGAEAFF. The rearrangement links TRBV9 to TRBJ1-1; D is ambiguous. Trimming removed 4 bases at V and 6 bases at J, with 16 bases between. The CDR3 is 14 amino acids. Germline V gives CDR1 SGDLS, CDR2 YYNGEE.